The 15 T cell receptor beta chains presented below share a single source sample, sequenced in a study of T cell responses to AZD1222 COVID-19 vaccine. TCRdb keeps only in-frame clones here, not all; method: immunoSEQ multiplex PCR. There are nearly 35,000 clones in the sample; 75% to 85% occur only once, and 4.5% to 5.5% lies in the top ten. Sequenced here: peripheral blood, sampled 28 days after the second AZD1222 dose. The receptors stem from an adult who received the AZD1222 COVID-19 vaccine.

The J gene is TRBJ2-7, the V gene TRBV6-6, with TRBD1 matching over 9 bases. The CDR3 is 15 amino acids. Per germline, CDR1 MNHNY and CDR2 SVGAGI (reference sequence). Trimming removed 6 bases from V and 4 bases from J; junction bases left unmatched: 10. The CDR3 region has the DNA TGTGCCAGCAGAAATACCGGGACAGGGAGTTACGAGCAGTACTTC. Its translation is CASRNTGTGSYEQYF.

This clone was detected once. V usage is TRBV7-8 and J usage is TRBJ1-3; D is uncertain. Trimming took off 1 base at V and 0 bases at J, with 7 bases between the two ends. Germline CDR1 and CDR2: SGHVS and FQNEAQ. This CDR3 is built from 15 residues. The CDR3 spells CASSLGLFSGNTIYF. CDR3 coding DNA: TGTGCCAGCAGCTTAGGTCTCTTCTCTGGAAACACCATATATTTT.

Written as DNA, the CDR3 is TGTGCCAGCAGTTTAACGGAGAACACTGAAGCTTTCTTT. This encodes CASSLTENTEAFF. V is TRBV27 and J is TRBJ1-1; D unclear. Germline CDR1 reads MNHEY; CDR2 reads SMNVEV (reference sequence). The CDR3 covers 13 residues. V was cut by 2 bases and J by 1 base, with 5 bases left in between.

The chain joins TRBV9 to TRBJ2-2; 13 bases fit TRBD2. The germline V gene has CDR1 SGDLS and CDR2 YYNGEE. The CDR3 runs to 17 residues. J was trimmed by 6 bases and V by 3 bases; bases with no gene match: 8. Written as DNA, the CDR3 is TGTGCCAGCAGCGATTCCCGACTAGCGGGAGGTTCCGGGGAGCTGTTTTTT. It codes for CASSDSRLAGGSGELFF.

This clone was found a few times. The chain recombines TRBV7-9 with TRBJ2-3, with D possibly being TRBD1 (6 bases). Germline CDR1 and CDR2: SEHNR and FQNEAQ (reference sequence). The V end lost 0 bases, the J end lost 2 bases, and 9 bases lay between the germline ends. This CDR3 is built from 15 residues. The CDR3, as DNA: TGTGCCAGCAGCTTAGCCGACAGGAACACAGATACGCAGTATTTT. It is translated as CASSLADRNTDTQYF.

The rearrangement uses TRBV7-9 and TRBJ1-3, with no clear D. This CDR3 spans 15 amino acids. The V end was cut by 3 bases, the J end by 4 bases, with 13 bases between. The germline V gene encodes CDR1 SEHNR and CDR2 FQNEAQ (reference sequence). CDR3 bases: TGTGCCAGCAGCTTGCGGCCTCAGACGGGAAACACCATATATTTT. Encoded protein: CASSLRPQTGNTIYF.

The rearrangement joins TRBV7-2 to TRBJ1-6; D call uncertain. The CDR3 covers 14 residues. The V gene lost 8 bases and the J gene lost 14 bases, with 22 bases spanning the gap. Germline CDR1 SGHTA, CDR2 FQGNSA. The CDR3: CASGSSPPRVALHF. CDR3 sequence (DNA): TGTGCCAGCGGCTCCTCCCCCCCCAGAGTAGCCCTCCACTTT. The full variable domain, completed using reference TRBV7-2 and TRBJ1-6, is GAGVSQSPSNKVTEKGKDVELRCDPISGHTALYWYRQSLGQGLEFLIYFQGNSAPDKSGLPSDRFSAERTGGSVSTLTIQRTQQEDSAVYLCASGSSPPRVALHFGNGTRLTVT.

The rearrangement links TRBV4-1 to TRBJ2-1; 8 positions match TRBD1. The CDR3 consists of 15 residues. The V gene end was trimmed by 1 base and the J gene end by 8 bases; junction bases not matched to a gene: 7. Germline CDR1 and CDR2: MGHRA and YSYEKL. The CDR3 loop is CASSQARQGKYEQFF. The CDR3 DNA reads as TGCGCCAGCAGCCAAGCCCGACAGGGGAAATATGAGCAGTTCTTC.

The chain combines TRBV3-1 (or the pseudogene TRBV3-2) with TRBJ2-7; perhaps TRBD2 as D (6 bases). Germline V gives CDR1 LGHDT, CDR2 YNNKEL (reference sequence). CDR3 length equals 16 residues. V gave up 1 base and J gave up 2 bases, with 15 bases separating them. In nucleotides, the CDR3 is TGTGCCAGCAGCCAAGGTTGGGGGACTTTCGCCTACGAGCAGTACTTC. Its protein is CASSQGWGTFAYEQYF.

The chain is built from TRBV3-1 (or the pseudogene TRBV3-2) and TRBJ2-7, with 7 bases fitting TRBD2. Germline CDR1 LGHDT, CDR2 YNNKEL (reference sequence). The CDR3 is 17 residues long. V gave up 0 bases and J gave up 3 bases; unmatched junction bases: 11. The chain's CDR3 is CASSQDRGAGNNYEQYV. As DNA, the CDR3 is TGTGCCAGCAGCCAAGATCGAGGAGCGGGAAATAACTACGAGCAGTACGTC.

The rearrangement links TRBV5-1 to TRBJ2-3, with 8 bases that match TRBD1. V gave up 0 bases and J gave up 2 bases; unmatched junction bases: 5. CDR3 length: 16 residues. The germline gives CDR1 SGHRS, CDR2 YFSETQ. The CDR3 region has the DNA TGCGCCAGCAGCTTGGCGGACAGGGAAGACACAGATACGCAGTATTTT. Its protein is CASSLADREDTDTQYF.

The chain recombines TRBV5-8 with TRBJ1-5; D remains ambiguous. Trimming left V 1 base short and J 3 bases short, with 2 bases between. CDR3 size: 12 residues. The germline CDR1 and CDR2 sequences are SGHTS and YDEGEE. Written as DNA, the CDR3 is TGTGCCAGCAGCTTGTTCAATCAGCCCCAGCATTTT. Amino acid sequence: CASSLFNQPQHF.

The rearrangement links TRBV5-1 to TRBJ2-5; no firm D call. Germline V gives CDR1 SGHRS, CDR2 YFSETQ. The V end lost 0 bases, the J end lost 1 base, and 7 bases lay between the germline ends. The length of the CDR3 is 14 residues. CDR3 in amino acids: CASSLAVGQETQYF. The CDR3, as DNA: TGCGCCAGCAGCTTGGCGGTAGGCCAAGAGACCCAGTACTTC.

The rearrangement uses TRBV19 and TRBJ1-2; D not certain. Germline V gene data show CDR1 as LNHDA and CDR2 as SQIVND (reference sequence). V gave up 3 bases and J gave up 6 bases, with 20 bases separating them. This CDR3 is built from 16 residues. CDR3 sequence reads: CASSMYKADLGDGYTF. In DNA form, the CDR3 reads TGTGCCAGTAGTATGTATAAGGCCGACCTCGGGGATGGCTACACCTTC.

The chain employs TRBV6-5 and TRBJ1-1; D is ambiguous. In germline, CDR1 is MNHEY, CDR2 SVGAGI. The germline V and J ends were trimmed by 2 bases and 8 bases, with 12 bases remaining between them. This CDR3 contains 13 residues. The CDR3 coding sequence is TGTGCCAGCAGTTACGACTCACGGACGGAAGCTTTCTTT. Its protein is CASSYDSRTEAFF.